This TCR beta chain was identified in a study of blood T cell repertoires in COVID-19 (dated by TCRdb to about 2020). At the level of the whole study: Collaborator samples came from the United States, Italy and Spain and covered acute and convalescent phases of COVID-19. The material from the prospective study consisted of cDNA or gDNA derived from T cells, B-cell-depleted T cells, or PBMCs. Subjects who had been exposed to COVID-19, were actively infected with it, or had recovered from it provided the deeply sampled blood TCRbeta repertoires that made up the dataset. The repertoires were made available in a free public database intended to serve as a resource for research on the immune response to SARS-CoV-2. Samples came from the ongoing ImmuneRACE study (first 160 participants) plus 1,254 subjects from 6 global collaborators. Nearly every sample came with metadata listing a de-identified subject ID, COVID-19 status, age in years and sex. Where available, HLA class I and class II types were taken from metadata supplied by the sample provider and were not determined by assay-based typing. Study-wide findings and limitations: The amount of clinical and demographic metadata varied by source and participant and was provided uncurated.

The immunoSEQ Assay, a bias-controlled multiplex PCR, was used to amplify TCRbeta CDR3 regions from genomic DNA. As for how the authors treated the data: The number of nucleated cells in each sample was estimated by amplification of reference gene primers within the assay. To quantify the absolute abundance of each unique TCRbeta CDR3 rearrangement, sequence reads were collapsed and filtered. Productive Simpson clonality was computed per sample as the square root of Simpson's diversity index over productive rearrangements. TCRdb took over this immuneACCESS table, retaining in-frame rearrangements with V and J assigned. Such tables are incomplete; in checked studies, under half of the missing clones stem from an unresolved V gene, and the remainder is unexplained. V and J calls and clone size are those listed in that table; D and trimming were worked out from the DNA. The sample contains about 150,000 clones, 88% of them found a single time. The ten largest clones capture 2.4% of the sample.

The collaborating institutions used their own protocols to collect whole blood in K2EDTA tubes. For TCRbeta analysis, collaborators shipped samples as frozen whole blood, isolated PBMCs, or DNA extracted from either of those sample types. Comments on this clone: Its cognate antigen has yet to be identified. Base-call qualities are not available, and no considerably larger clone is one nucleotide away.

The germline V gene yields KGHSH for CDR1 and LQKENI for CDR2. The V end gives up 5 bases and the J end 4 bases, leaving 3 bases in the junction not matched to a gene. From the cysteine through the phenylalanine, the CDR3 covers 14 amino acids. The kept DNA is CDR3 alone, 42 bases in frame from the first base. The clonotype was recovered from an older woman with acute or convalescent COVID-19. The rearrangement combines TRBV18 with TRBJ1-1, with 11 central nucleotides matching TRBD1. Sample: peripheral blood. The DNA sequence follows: TGTGCCAGCTCAACCGGGACAGGGGGCACTGAAGCTTTCTTT. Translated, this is CASSTGTGGTEAFF.